The present T cell receptor (beta chain) was sequenced within a study of blood T cell repertoires in COVID-19. Study in general: The analysed material was cDNA or gDNA that came from T cells, B-cell-depleted T cells, or PBMCs.

The CDR3 contains 13 residues. The germline V and J ends were trimmed by 0 bases and 16 bases, with 16 bases remaining between them. Everyone who took part was roughly 18 to 89 years old, and they came from 24 US areas. Recovered Cohort 3 donors showed two negative PCRs, clearance, or symptom resolution. Original handling: Cell counts per sample came from amplifying reference gene primers. Libraries were prepared by immunoSEQ multiplex PCR; TCRdb keeps only in-frame clonotypes and omits some of them. From that table come the V and J calls and clone size; the DNA was used to work out D and trimming. The data show a few hundred thousand clones, 80% to 85% seen once.

The TCR sequence derives from a man aged 45-65 years who had recovered from COVID-19. The source material was PBMCs or T cells enriched from blood (not recorded which). The genes are TRBV12-3 or TRBV12-4 and TRBJ2-1; possibly TRBD1 for D (5 bases). DNA of the CDR3: TGTGCCAGCAGTTTAGCGCGTCAGTCAAGGGGATTCTTC. It is translated as CASSLARQSRGFF.